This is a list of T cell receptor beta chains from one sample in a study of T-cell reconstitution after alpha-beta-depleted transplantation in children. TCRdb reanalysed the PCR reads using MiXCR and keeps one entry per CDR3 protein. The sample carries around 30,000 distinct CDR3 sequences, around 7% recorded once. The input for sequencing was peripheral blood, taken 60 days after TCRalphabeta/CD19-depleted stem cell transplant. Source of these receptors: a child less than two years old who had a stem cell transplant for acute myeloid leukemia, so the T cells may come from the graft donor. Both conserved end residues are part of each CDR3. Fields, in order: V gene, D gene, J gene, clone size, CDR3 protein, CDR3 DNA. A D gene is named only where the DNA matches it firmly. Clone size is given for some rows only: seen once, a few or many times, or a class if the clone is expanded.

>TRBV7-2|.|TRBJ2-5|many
CASSSSPLRETQYF
TGTGCCAGCAGCTCTTCCCCCCTCCGAGAGACCCAGTACTTC
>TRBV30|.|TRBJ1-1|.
CAWSVGAEAFF
TGTGCCTGGAGTGTTGGGGCTGAAGCTTTCTTT
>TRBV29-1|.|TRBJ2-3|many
CSAGRITDTQYF
TGCAGCGCTGGGAGGATCACAGATACGCAGTATTTT
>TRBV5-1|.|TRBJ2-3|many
CASNFYFTDTQYF
TGCGCCAGCAACTTTTACTTCACAGATACGCAGTATTTT
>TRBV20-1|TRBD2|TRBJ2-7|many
CSATAGGEYF
TGCAGTGCTACCGCGGGGGGGGAGTACTTC
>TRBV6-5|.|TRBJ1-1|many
CASSLPGAGLRNTEAFF
TGTGCCAGCAGTTTGCCAGGGGCAGGCCTTCGGAACACTGAAGCTTTCTTT
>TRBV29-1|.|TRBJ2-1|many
CSVGGGSRYNEQFF
TGCAGCGTTGGAGGTGGGTCCCGCTACAATGAGCAGTTCTTC
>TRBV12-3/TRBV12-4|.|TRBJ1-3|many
CASSLEWLSGNTIYF
TGTGCCAGCAGTTTGGAATGGCTCTCTGGAAACACCATATATTTT
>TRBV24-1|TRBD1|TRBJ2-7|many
CATSDPDRGYEQYF
TGTGCCACCAGTGACCCGGACAGGGGCTACGAGCAGTACTTC
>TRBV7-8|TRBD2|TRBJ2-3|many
CASSSGLRELGDTQYF
TGTGCCAGCAGCTCCGGCCTGCGGGAGTTGGGAGATACGCAGTATTTT
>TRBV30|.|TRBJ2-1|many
CAWSTAYNEQFF
TGTGCCTGGAGTACAGCGTACAATGAGCAGTTCTTC
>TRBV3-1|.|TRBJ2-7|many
CASSQAQRTYEQYF
TGTGCCAGCAGCCAAGCCCAGCGGACCTACGAGCAGTACTTC
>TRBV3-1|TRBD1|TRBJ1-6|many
CASSQDGTAYNSPLHF
TGTGCCAGCAGCCAAGACGGGACAGCTTATAATTCACCCCTCCACTTT
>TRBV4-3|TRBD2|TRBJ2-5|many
CASSQDQLAGGPVQETQYF
TGCGCCAGCAGCCAAGATCAACTAGCGGGAGGGCCGGTCCAAGAGACCCAGTACTTC
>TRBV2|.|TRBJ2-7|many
CATLTRTGNEQYF
TGTGCCACACTTACCAGGACGGGTAACGAGCAGTACTTC
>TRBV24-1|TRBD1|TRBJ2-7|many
CATSDPGQGAYEQYF
TGTGCCACCAGTGATCCGGGACAGGGGGCCTACGAGCAGTACTTC
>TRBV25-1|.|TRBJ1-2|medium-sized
CASSVGYGYTF
TGTGCCAGCAGTGTGGGCTATGGCTACACCTTC
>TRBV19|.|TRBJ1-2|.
CASMRKGRVKYGYTF
TGTGCCAGTATGAGGAAGGGCAGGGTAAAGTATGGCTACACCTTC
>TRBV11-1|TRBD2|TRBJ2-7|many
CASSFSGSTYEQYF
TGTGCCAGCAGCTTTAGCGGGAGTACCTACGAGCAGTACTTC
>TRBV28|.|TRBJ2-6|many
CASSFPGKTGANVLTF
TGTGCCAGCAGTTTCCCCGGGAAGACTGGGGCCAACGTCCTGACTTTC
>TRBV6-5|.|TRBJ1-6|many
CASSPYPGHNNSPLHF
TGTGCCAGCAGCCCTTATCCGGGACACAATAATTCACCCCTCCACTTT
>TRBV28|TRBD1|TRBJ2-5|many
CASSPPGTGKETQYF
TGTGCCAGCAGTCCCCCCGGGACAGGCAAAGAGACCCAGTACTTC
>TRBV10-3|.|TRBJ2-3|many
CAISGDGATDTQYF
TGTGCCATCAGTGGGGACGGGGCGACAGATACGCAGTATTTT
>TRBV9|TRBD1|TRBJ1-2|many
CASSASGGPYTF
TGTGCCAGCAGCGCGTCAGGGGGGCCGTACACCTTC
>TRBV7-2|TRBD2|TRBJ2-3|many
CASSLEVTSGDTQYF
TGTGCCAGCAGCTTAGAGGTGACTAGCGGGGATACGCAGTATTTT
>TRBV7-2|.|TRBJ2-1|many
CASSTAGSSYNEQFF
TGTGCCAGCAGCACCGCAGGGTCCTCCTACAATGAGCAGTTCTTC
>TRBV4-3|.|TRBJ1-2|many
CASSQDRRGDGYTF
TGCGCCAGCAGCCAAGATAGGAGGGGGGATGGCTACACCTTC
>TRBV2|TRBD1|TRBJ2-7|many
CASQGVSAYEQYF
TGTGCCAGCCAGGGGGTATCGGCCTACGAGCAGTACTTC
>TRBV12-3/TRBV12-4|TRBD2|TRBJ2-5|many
CASSKLRLADGKTQYF
TGTGCCAGCAGCAAACTTAGGCTAGCGGACGGGAAGACCCAGTACTTC
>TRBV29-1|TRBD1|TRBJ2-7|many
CSVGTGRRDYEQYF
TGCAGCGTTGGGACAGGGAGAAGAGACTACGAGCAGTACTTC
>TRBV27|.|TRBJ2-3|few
CASSWLDTQYF
TGTGCCAGCAGTTGGTTAGATACGCAGTATTTT
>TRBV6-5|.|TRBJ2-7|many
CASSYFSSGRYSYEQYF
TGTGCCAGCAGTTACTTCTCCTCGGGCAGGTACTCCTACGAGCAGTACTTC
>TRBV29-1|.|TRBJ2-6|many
CSVEDRSPVAGANVLTF
TGCAGCGTTGAAGATCGGTCTCCGGTGGCTGGGGCCAACGTCCTGACTTTC
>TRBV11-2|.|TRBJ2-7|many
CASSHQARVEQYF
TGTGCCAGCAGTCACCAAGCCAGGGTCGAGCAGTACTTC
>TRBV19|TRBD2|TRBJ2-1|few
CASSLGTSGPLGNEQFF
TGTGCCAGTAGTCTTGGGACTAGCGGACCCCTGGGGAATGAGCAGTTCTTC
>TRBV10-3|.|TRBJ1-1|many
CAINKQGEAFF
TGTGCCATCAACAAACAGGGTGAAGCTTTCTTT
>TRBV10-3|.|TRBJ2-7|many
CAISESEGRSYEQYF
TGTGCCATCAGTGAGTCAGAAGGGCGGTCTTACGAGCAGTACTTC
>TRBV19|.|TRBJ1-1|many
CASSFSGVNTEAFF
TGTGCCAGTAGTTTCAGCGGGGTGAACACTGAAGCTTTCTTT
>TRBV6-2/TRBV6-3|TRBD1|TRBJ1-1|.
CASSYSDRGDTEAFF
TGTGCCAGCAGTTACTCGGACAGGGGGGACACTGAAGCTTTCTTT
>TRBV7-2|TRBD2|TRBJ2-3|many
CASSRTSGRGDTQYF
TGTGCCAGCAGCCGGACTAGCGGGAGAGGAGATACGCAGTATTTT
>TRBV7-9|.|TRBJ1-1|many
CASSPLIQGAFF
TGTGCCAGCAGCCCGCTGATCCAGGGAGCTTTCTTT
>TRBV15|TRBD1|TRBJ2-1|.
CATSRGQGENEQFF
TGTGCCACCAGCAGAGGACAGGGAGAAAATGAGCAGTTCTTC